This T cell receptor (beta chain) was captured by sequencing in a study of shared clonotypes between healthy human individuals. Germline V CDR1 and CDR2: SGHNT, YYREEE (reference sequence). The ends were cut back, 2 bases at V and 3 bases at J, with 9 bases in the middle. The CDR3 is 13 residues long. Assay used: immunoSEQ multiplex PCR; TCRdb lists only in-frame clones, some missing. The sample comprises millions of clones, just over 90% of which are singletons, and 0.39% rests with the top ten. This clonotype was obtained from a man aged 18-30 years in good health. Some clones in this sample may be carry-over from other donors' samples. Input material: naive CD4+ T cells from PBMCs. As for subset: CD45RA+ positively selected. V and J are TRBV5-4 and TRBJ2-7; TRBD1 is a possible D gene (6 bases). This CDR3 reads CASSFTGHYEQYF. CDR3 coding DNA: TGTGCCAGCAGCTTCACAGGGCACTACGAGCAGTACTTC.